The 17 T cell receptor beta chains below were found in one sample sequenced in a study of metastatic and nonmetastatic thyroid tumors. TCRdb reanalyzed the PCR reads via MiXCR. Of approximately 21,000 clones listed, 20% to 25% are singletons. Ahead of thyroid surgery, no patient had received treatment of any kind. The sample taken for sequencing was adjacent normal tissue. The receptors derive from a female donor with papillary thyroid cancer or a benign thyroid nodule (not recorded which). Some clones in this sample may be carry-over from other donors' samples.

This clone is labeled medium-sized. The chain combines TRBV6-1 with TRBJ2-3; D uncertain. V dropped 7 bases and J dropped 3 bases, with 14 bases sitting between them. CDR1 and CDR2 from the germline V gene are MNHNS and SASEGT. This CDR3 comprises 14 residues. The CDR3 region is CASNTLGLTDTQYF. As DNA, the CDR3 is TGTGCCAGCAATACCCTAGGGTTGACAGATACGCAGTATTTT.

This clone is judged medium-sized. The chain combines TRBV5-1 with TRBJ2-2, with TRBD1 matching 7 bases. Per germline, CDR1 SGHRS and CDR2 YFSETQ. V was pared by 0 bases and J by 4 bases, with 6 bases of the junction left unmatched. The CDR3 has 16 residues. The CDR3 spells CASSLGATGPTGELFF. For the CDR3, the DNA is TGCGCCAGCAGCTTGGGAGCGACAGGGCCCACCGGGGAGCTGTTTTTT.

This clone was seen at least ten times. The chain uses TRBV20-1 and TRBJ1-3; no firm D call. The CDR3 extends over 12 amino acids. Germline-derived CDR1 and CDR2 are DFQATT and SNEGSKA (reference sequence). The germline V and J ends were trimmed by 2 bases and 4 bases, with 6 bases remaining between them. CDR3 in amino acids: CSARFSGNTIYF. CDR3 coding DNA: TGCAGTGCTAGATTCTCCGGAAACACCATATATTTT.

This clone came up a few times. The chain combines TRBV11-3 with TRBJ2-7; the match to TRBD1 covers 7 bases. V lost 0 bases, J lost 3 bases, and 5 bases stayed unmatched. The CDR3 totals 15 residues. The germline CDR1 and CDR2 sequences are SGHNT and YENEEA. CDR3 sequence reads: CASSLEGTEGYEQYF. CDR3 in DNA: TGTGCCAGCAGCTTAGAAGGGACAGAGGGCTACGAGCAGTACTTC.

This clone came up a few times. This rearrangement joins TRBV6-2 or TRBV6-3 to TRBJ1-5; the match to TRBD1 covers 7 bases. V gave up 0 bases and J gave up 6 bases; unmatched junction bases: 2. The CDR3 spans 14 residues. Germline V gene lookup returns CDR1 MNHEY and CDR2 SVGEGT. CDR3 in DNA: TGTGCCAGCAGTTACTCAGGGGGCGCTCAGCCCCAGCATTTT. It encodes CASSYSGGAQPQHF.

Many counts were recorded for this clone. The chain combines TRBV11-2 with TRBJ2-2; a possible D gene is TRBD1 (6 bases). The CDR3 extends over 16 amino acids. The ends were cut back, 2 bases at V and 4 bases at J, with 14 bases in the middle. CDR1 and CDR2 (germline): SGHAT, FQNNGV. CDR3 protein: CASSLIGRGSTGELFF. The CDR3 coding sequence is TGTGCCAGCAGCTTAATAGGCAGGGGAAGCACCGGGGAGCTGTTTTTT.

This clone has only a few counts. V and J are TRBV12-3 or TRBV12-4 and TRBJ1-2, with D possibly matching TRBD1 (5 bases). The CDR3 spans 15 residues. Deletions cut 6 bases from V and 3 bases from J, with 17 bases between. The CDR3 region has the DNA TGTGCCAGCAGCCCCGGTGTGGGGGGTGACTATGGCTACACCTTC. Its translation: CASSPGVGGDYGYTF.

This clone was picked up many times. The chain combines TRBV6-1 with TRBJ2-2, with 9 bases matching TRBD1. V was pared by 3 bases and J by 2 bases, with 1 base of the junction left unmatched. Germline V CDR1 and CDR2: MNHNS, SASEGT. The CDR3 is made up of 15 amino acids. The CDR3: CASSEGQGNTGELFF. The DNA for the CDR3 is TGTGCCAGCAGTGAGGGACAGGGCAACACCGGGGAGCTGTTTTTT.

V is TRBV20-1 and J is TRBJ2-7; D is perhaps TRBD2 (5 bases). In germline, CDR1 is DFQATT, CDR2 SNEGSKA (reference sequence). V was shortened by 6 bases and J by 2 bases, with 14 bases between the two germline ends. CDR3 length: 13 residues. The chain's CDR3 is CSALLPRAYEQYF. The CDR3 DNA follows: TGCAGTGCCCTTCTACCGCGGGCCTACGAGCAGTACTTC.

This clone has more than one count but fewer than ten. The genes are TRBV19 and TRBJ1-1; D gene unclear. This CDR3 contains 14 residues. Germline CDR1 reads LNHDA; CDR2 reads SQIVND (reference sequence). V was pared by 2 bases and J by 3 bases, with 10 bases between. In DNA form, the CDR3 reads TGTGCCAGTAGTATAAAGATCGCCCACACTGAAGCTTTCTTT. Its protein product is CASSIKIAHTEAFF.

There are a few counts of this clone. This sample also contains other DNA sequences that code for the same CDR3. The chain uses TRBV10-3 and TRBJ1-5; a weak D match, TRBD1 (5 bases). This CDR3 spans 14 amino acids. With 9 bases removed from V and 0 bases from J, the gap between germline ends came to 12 bases. Germline lookup yields CDR1 ENHRY and CDR2 SYGVKD. DNA of the CDR3: TGTGCCATTGGAACAGGTGATAGCAATCAGCCCCAGCATTTT. This translates into CAIGTGDSNQPQHF.

V and J are TRBV7-2 and TRBJ2-7, with no clear D. The CDR3 has 14 residues. Trimming shortened V by 4 bases and J by 2 bases, and 12 bases separated the two germline ends. Germline assignment: CDR1 SGHTA and CDR2 FQGNSA. CDR3 residues: CASSSYLGTYEQYF. The CDR3 DNA reads as TGTGCCAGCAGCTCTTACTTGGGCACCTACGAGCAGTACTTC. Using reference TRBV7-2 and TRBJ2-7 for the parts outside the CDR3, the full variable domain is GAGVSQSPSNKVTEKGKDVELRCDPISGHTALYWYRQSLGQGLEFLIYFQGNSAPDKSGLPSDRFSAERTGGSVSTLTIQRTQQEDSAVYLCASSSYLGTYEQYFGPGTRLTVT.

Worth noting for this clone: Relative to the germline gene, one junction end is altered; a read error may explain this. The V call is TRBV12-3 or TRBV12-4, the J call TRBJ2-5; D unclear. This CDR3 contains 13 residues. This CDR3 is CASILGVRETQYF. In DNA, the CDR3 is TGTGCCAGCATTTTAGGAGTCCGGGAGACCCAGTACTTC.

This clone was seen more than once but under ten times. The chain uses TRBV6-1 and TRBJ2-7, with a tentative D call TRBD1 (5 bases). V lost 5 bases and J lost 0, with 14 bases in between. CDR1 is MNHNS and CDR2 is SASEGT in the germline V gene. The CDR3 totals 15 residues. The CDR3 DNA is TGTGCCAGCAGTCCTAGGGGCGGTAGCTCCTACGAGCAGTACTTC. Amino acid sequence: CASSPRGGSSYEQYF.

Worth noting for this clone: The CDR3 end shows no conserved phenylalanine or tryptophan, and so a read error is likely. The genes are TRBV5-6 and TRBJ1-2; 9 nucleotides agree with TRBD1. The CDR3 contains 15 residues. Germline V gene lookup returns CDR1 SGHDT and CDR2 YYEEEE. The CDR3 nucleotides are TGTGCCAGCAGCAGCACCCCGGACAGGGGCTATGCCTACACCCTC. Its protein product is CASSSTPDRGYAYTL.

This chain connects TRBV19 to TRBJ1-2; D may be TRBD1 (5 bases). The CDR3 covers 14 residues. Trimming took off 6 bases at V and 4 bases at J, with 15 bases between the two ends. Germline V CDR1 and CDR2: LNHDA, SQIVND (reference sequence). As DNA, the CDR3 is TGTGCCAGTAGCCCTCTTAAGACAGTCTATGGCTACACCTTC. Translated: CASSPLKTVYGYTF.

This clone showed up just a few times. V is TRBV7-9 and J is TRBJ1-2, with D possibly being TRBD1 (5 bases). The ends were cut back, 5 bases at V and 4 bases at J, with 8 bases in the middle. Germline CDR1 reads SEHNR; CDR2 reads FQNEAQ (reference sequence). The CDR3 consists of 12 residues. The chain's CDR3 is CASSGDPYGYTF. DNA for the CDR3: TGTGCCAGCAGCGGGGACCCCTATGGCTACACCTTC.